The 9 T cell receptor beta chains below all came from one sample that was sequenced in a study of T cell repertoires in cytomegalovirus infection. Using its own MiXCR run on the reads, TCRdb lists one record per CDR3 protein. The table lists around 530,000 distinct CDR3 sequences, 15% to 20% of them singletons. The sample taken for sequencing was CD8+ T cells from PBMCs. The receptors come from a human donor in good health (CMV status not recorded). Some clones in this sample may be carry-over from other donors' samples.

In this sample, this clonotype turned up a few times. The rearrangement links TRBV11-2 to TRBJ2-5; the D gene could be TRBD1 or TRBD2 (5 bases each). Between the trimmed V and J ends, which lost 1 base and 5 bases, there was a span of 23 bases. The CDR3 is 18 residues long. The V gene's germline CDR1 is SGHAT and CDR2 FQNNGV. CDR3 protein: CASSLGLRDRRVWETQYF. CDR3 in DNA: TGTGCCAGCAGCTTAGGTCTCCGGGACCGCCGAGTTTGGGAGACCCAGTACTTC. The complete variable domain, with remaining parts taken from reference TRBV11-2 and TRBJ2-5, reads EAGVAQSPRYKIIEKRQSVAFWCNPISGHATLYWYQQILGQGPKLLIQFQNNGVVDDSQLPKDRFSAERLKGVDSTLKIQPAKLEDSAVYLCASSLGLRDRRVWETQYFGPGTRLLVL.

The rearrangement joins TRBV27 to TRBJ2-2; the D gene is possibly TRBD2 (5 bases). The V gene's germline CDR1 is MNHEY and CDR2 SMNVEV (reference sequence). The CDR3 has 13 amino acids. V was shortened by 5 bases and J by 6 bases, with 10 bases between the two germline ends. In DNA form, the CDR3 reads TGTGCCAGCAGTCGAGGGTTTGCCGGGGAGCTGTTTTTT. Its translation: CASSRGFAGELFF.

In its sample, this clonotype was seen a few times. The CDR3 DNA sequence: TGTGCCAGCACTGGCCTCCTGAACACTGAAGCTTTCTTT. Protein: CASTGLLNTEAFF. The V call is TRBV28, the J call TRBJ1-1; no firm D call. This CDR3 is 13 amino acids long. Per the germline V gene, CDR1 is MDHEN and CDR2 is SYDVKM. V dropped 7 bases and J dropped 0 bases, with 9 bases sitting between them. The full variable domain, in which reference TRBV28 and TRBJ1-1 provide the parts outside the CDR3, is DVKVTQSSRYLVKRTGEKVFLECVQDMDHENMFWYRQDPGLGLRLIYFSYDVKMKEKGDIPEGYSVSREKKERFSLILESASTNQTSMYLCASTGLLNTEAFFGQGTRLTVV.

This clonotype came up a few times. The V and J genes are TRBV18 and TRBJ1-1; D not resolved. The CDR3 spans 12 residues. Trimming stripped 3 bases from V and 8 bases from J, with 10 bases between. The germline CDR1 and CDR2 sequences are KGHSH and LQKENI. The CDR3, as DNA: TGTGCCAGCTCACCGGGCGGGGAGGAAGCTTTCTTT. Translation: CASSPGGEEAFF. Combining the CDR3 with reference TRBV18 and TRBJ1-1 gives the whole variable domain NAGVMQNPRHLVRRRGQEARLRCSPMKGHSHVYWYRQLPEEGLKFMVYLQKENIIDESGMPKERFSAEFPKEGPSILRIQQVVRGDSAAYFCASSPGGEEAFFGQGTRLTVV.

The chain combines TRBV20-1 with TRBJ1-1; D might be TRBD1 (6 bases). V dropped 6 bases and J dropped 8 bases, with 10 bases sitting between them. Germline V gives CDR1 DFQATT, CDR2 SNEGSKA (reference sequence). The CDR3 loop spans 10 amino acids. CDR3 in DNA: TGCAGTGCCCGAGGGGGAGAAGCTTTCTTT. Translating it yields CSARGGEAFF.

This clonotype was recorded once. The V call is TRBV28, the J call TRBJ2-3, with D maybe TRBD2 (5 bases). V lost 6 bases, J lost 2 bases, and 18 bases lay in between. The germline V gene has CDR1 MDHEN and CDR2 SYDVKM. The CDR3 covers 16 residues. CDR3 region: CASSTSTSRVTDTQYF. DNA for the CDR3: TGTGCCAGCAGCACTTCAACTAGTAGGGTCACAGATACGCAGTATTTT.

This clonotype was seen many times. The chain employs TRBV5-6 and TRBJ1-1; no reliable D call. The CDR3 covers 15 residues. The V gene lost 0 bases and the J gene lost 0 bases, with 9 bases spanning the gap. Germline assignment: CDR1 SGHDT and CDR2 YYEEEE. The CDR3 DNA reads TGTGCCAGCAGCTTGGAAACGGGGTTGAACACTGAAGCTTTCTTT. As protein: CASSLETGLNTEAFF.

Concerning this clonotype itself: Given a much more abundant clone one base away, this may be a read error. The chain has TRBV7-3 and TRBJ2-7; no clear D. Trimming pared 5 bases from V and 0 bases from J, leaving 14 bases between. The germline V gene has CDR1 SGHTA and CDR2 FQGTGA. CDR3 length equals 15 residues. The CDR3 sequence is CASSPNSFSSYEQYF. The DNA of the CDR3 is TGTGCCAGCAGCCCGAACAGCTTTAGCTCCTACGAGCAGTACTTC.

This clonotype was found many times. This chain connects TRBV29-1 to TRBJ2-7, with 10 bases aligning to TRBD1. The CDR3 covers 14 residues. After removal of 5 bases from V and 5 bases from J, the junction contained 9 bases not matched to a gene. The V gene's germline CDR1 is SQVTM and CDR2 ANQGSEA. The CDR3 protein is CSVFRQGASDEQYF. The CDR3 nucleotides read TGCAGCGTTTTCAGACAGGGGGCTAGCGACGAGCAGTACTTC.